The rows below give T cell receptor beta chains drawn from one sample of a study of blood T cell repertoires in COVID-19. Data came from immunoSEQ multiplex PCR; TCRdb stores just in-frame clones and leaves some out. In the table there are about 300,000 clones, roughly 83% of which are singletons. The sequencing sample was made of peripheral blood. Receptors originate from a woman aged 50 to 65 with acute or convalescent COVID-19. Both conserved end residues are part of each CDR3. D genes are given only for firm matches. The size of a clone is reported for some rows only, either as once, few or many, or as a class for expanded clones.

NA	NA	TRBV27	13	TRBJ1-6	CASSLIPGEPLHF	TGTGCCAGCAGTTTAATTCCTGGGGAGCCCCTCCACTTT
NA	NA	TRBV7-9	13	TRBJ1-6	CASSFRQLSPLHF	TGTGCCAGCAGCTTCAGACAGCTTTCACCCCTCCACTTT
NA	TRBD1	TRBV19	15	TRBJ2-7	CASRLTGGVLYEQYF	TGTGCCAGTAGGCTGACAGGGGGCGTTCTCTACGAGCAGTACTTC
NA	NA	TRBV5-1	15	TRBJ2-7	CASSLETAATYEQYF	TGCGCCAGCAGCTTGGAAACAGCGGCGACCTACGAGCAGTACTTC
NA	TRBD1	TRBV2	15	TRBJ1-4	CASRRGTALNEKLFF	TGTGCCAGCAGGAGGGGGACAGCTTTAAATGAAAAACTGTTTTTT
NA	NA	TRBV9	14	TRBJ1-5	CASSADSGFGPQHF	TGTGCCAGCAGCGCGGACAGCGGCTTTGGGCCCCAGCATTTT
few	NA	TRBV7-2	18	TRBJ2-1	CASSLESGRQGGYNEQFF	TGTGCCAGCAGCTTAGAATCAGGGCGGCAGGGGGGATACAATGAGCAGTTCTTC
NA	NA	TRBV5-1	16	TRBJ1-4	CASTVGTPGDNEKLFF	TGCGCCAGCACCGTGGGCACGCCGGGAGATAATGAAAAACTGTTTTTT
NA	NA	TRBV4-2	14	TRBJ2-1	CASSLLANYNEQFF	TGTGCCAGCAGCCTCCTAGCTAACTACAATGAGCAGTTCTTC
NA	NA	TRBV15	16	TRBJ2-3	CATSREGAGITDTQYF	TGTGCCACCAGCAGAGAAGGGGCAGGGATCACAGATACGCAGTATTTT
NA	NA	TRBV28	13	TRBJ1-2	CASSPTVSYGYTF	TGTGCCAGCAGCCCGACAGTATCCTATGGCTACACCTTC
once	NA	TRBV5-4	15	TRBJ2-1	CASSRDQGYNHEQFF	TGTGCCAGCAGCAGGGACCAGGGGTACAACCATGAGCAGTTCTTC
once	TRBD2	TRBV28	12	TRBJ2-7	CASTRGAYEQYF	TGTGCCAGCACTCGGGGGGCCTACGAGCAGTACTTC
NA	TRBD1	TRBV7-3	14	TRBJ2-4	CASRSGTVKNIQYF	TGTGCCAGCAGATCCGGGACAGTTAAAAACATTCAGTACTTC
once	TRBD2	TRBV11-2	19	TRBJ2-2	CASSVRGGRLAMNTGELFF	TGTGCCAGCAGCGTCCGGGGGGGCAGACTAGCGATGAACACCGGGGAGCTGTTTTTT
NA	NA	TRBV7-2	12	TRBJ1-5	CASSLARGPQHF	TGTGCCAGCAGCTTAGCACGAGGGCCCCAGCATTTT
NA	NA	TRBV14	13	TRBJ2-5	CASSQGPQETQYF	TGTGCCAGCAGCCAAGGGCCCCAAGAGACCCAGTACTTC
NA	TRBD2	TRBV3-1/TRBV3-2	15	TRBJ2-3	CASTTSGIGTDTQYF	TGTGCCAGCACCACTAGCGGGATTGGCACAGATACGCAGTATTTT